Below, 9 T cell receptor beta chains from the same sample are listed, as sequenced in a study of T cell repertoires in cytomegalovirus infection (dated by TCRdb to between 2018 and 2021). Their specific antigens are unknown. The sample's treatment or condition label is to be understood as: in vitro stimulation with specific CMV peptide epitopes to enrich CMV-specific T cells. The reads were generated on an Illumina HiSeq 1500. The public sequencing data were trimmed at Q25 with fastp and processed into clonotypes with MiXCR by TCRdb, which kept only in-frame beta chains. Every distinct CDR3 protein forms one entry, paired with its most common genes and DNA. The sample table records fewer than 650,000 distinct CDR3 sequences; approximately 40% of these occur just once. Jointly, the top ten make up around 48% of the sample. The sample here was cultured PBMCs, taken from culture after CMV antigen stimulation. These TCRs come from a human donor in good health (CMV status not recorded). Some clones in this sample may be carry-over from other donors' samples.

This clonotype was picked up many times. The rearrangement links TRBV7-2 to TRBJ2-1; D possibly uses TRBD1 or TRBD2 (7 bases each). Germline V gives CDR1 SGHTA, CDR2 FQGNSA. CDR3 length: 15 residues. V lost 5 bases, J lost 4 bases, and 15 bases lay in between. CDR3 bases: TGTGCCAGCAGCAGCAGGGGGGGTATATACAATGAGCAGTTCTTC. This encodes CASSSRGGIYNEQFF.

The chain employs TRBV6-6 and TRBJ2-2; D may match TRBD1 or TRBD2 (5 bases each). V was trimmed by 6 bases and J by 4 bases, leaving 9 bases between them. Germline assignment: CDR1 MNHNY and CDR2 SVGAGI (reference sequence). The CDR3 contains 13 residues. The DNA of the CDR3 is TGTGCCAGCAGGGGACGACTCACCGGGGAGCTGTTTTTT. Protein: CASRGRLTGELFF.

Turning to this clonotype: This clone may be a read error of a much larger clone one base away. This chain links TRBV7-2 with TRBJ2-3; 8 bases match TRBD2. Per germline, CDR1 SGHTA and CDR2 FQGNSA. The CDR3 has 16 residues. In DNA, the CDR3 is TGTGCCAGCAGCCCCTACGGAGCGGGGGACACAGATACGCTGTATTTT. Its protein is CASSPYGAGDTDTLYF.

The chain joins TRBV28 to TRBJ2-5; no clear D. From germline, CDR1 is MDHEN and CDR2 SYDVKM. This CDR3 contains 15 residues. Trimming took 2 bases from V and 6 from J, leaving 16 bases between them. The CDR3 spells CASSLGRSPRKTQYF. CDR3 in DNA: TGTGCCAGCAGTTTAGGCCGTTCCCCTCGGAAGACCCAGTACTTC.

A single count supports this clonotype. The genes are TRBV2 and TRBJ2-1, with 10 bases fitting TRBD2. The V and J ends lost 11 bases and 7 bases, in that order; junction bases with no gene match: 14. This CDR3 comprises 15 residues. Germline lookup yields CDR1 SNHLY and CDR2 FYNNEI. The CDR3 here is CASRGGAGGPNEQFF. CDR3 nucleotide sequence: TGTGCCTCCCGGGGTGGAGCGGGGGGGCCGAATGAGCAGTTCTTC.

This clonotype was counted a few times. The CDR3 loop is CASSRPGLAGGFNEQFF. The DNA for the CDR3 is TGTGCCAGCTCCAGGCCGGGACTAGCGGGAGGGTTCAATGAGCAGTTCTTC. The chain joins TRBV7-2 to TRBJ2-1; the match to TRBD2 covers 16 bases. With 8 bases clipped from V and 6 bases from J, the junction kept 10 bases outside the gene matches. Germline V gives CDR1 SGHTA, CDR2 FQGNSA. The length of the CDR3 is 17 residues.

This rearrangement joins TRBV7-9 to TRBJ1-5; D call uncertain. The CDR3 totals 14 residues. V lost 1 base and J 2 bases, leaving 6 bases between the germline ends. CDR1 and CDR2 from the germline V gene are SEHNR and FQNEAQ (reference sequence). The CDR3 loop is CASSLDLGNQPQHF. CDR3 in DNA: TGTGCCAGCAGCTTAGATTTGGGCAATCAGCCCCAGCATTTT.

This chain links TRBV3-1 with TRBJ2-7; 10 bases map to TRBD1. In germline, CDR1 is LGHDT, CDR2 YNNKEL (reference sequence). The CDR3 runs to 15 residues. The V and J ends lost 5 bases and 3 bases, in that order; junction bases with no gene match: 7. The CDR3 DNA reads TGTGCCAGCAGCTATGGACAGGGGGGATACTACGAGCAGTACTTC. Encoded protein: CASSYGQGGYYEQYF.

The J gene is TRBJ2-1, the V gene TRBV6-2 or TRBV6-3; 12 positions agree with TRBD2. Germline lookup yields CDR1 MNHEY and CDR2 SVGEGT. CDR3 length equals 15 residues. V lost 4 bases, J lost 7 bases, and 5 bases stayed unmatched. DNA of the CDR3: TGTGCCAGCAGTTTGACTAGCGGGAGTTTGAATGAGCAGTTCTTC. Translation: CASSLTSGSLNEQFF.